This TCR beta chain was recovered during a study of T-cell reconstitution after alpha-beta-depleted transplantation in children. This clonotype was picked up a small number of times. Its specificity is not known. Study-wide results and caveats: Day-60 TCRbeta diversity that was high in some patients was derived from surviving recipient T cells and thymic progenitors. Approximately two months post-transplant, alpha-beta T cells reportedly originated from several hundred expanded graft clones.

The CDR3 runs 16 residues. V lost 3 bases to trimming and J lost 0 bases; unmatched junction nucleotides: 3. CDR1 SGHTA and CDR2 FQGNSA come from the germline V gene. A library of TCRbeta sequences, prepared with unique molecular identifiers, was generated. TCRdb reprocessed the PCR reads via MiXCR and lists one record per CDR3 protein. The table has about 240,000 distinct CDR3 sequences, about 25% seen once. This sequence was found in a girl aged 2 to 10 with Fanconi anemia, due to receive a stem cell transplant. The rearrangement links TRBV7-2 to TRBJ2-3; 10 bases are shared with TRBD2. Material: PBMCs, obtained before TCRalphabeta/CD19-depleted stem cell transplant. The CDR3 DNA is TGTGCCAGCAGCTTGGGACTAGCGACTAGCACAGATACGCAGTATTTT. Translated, it gives CASSLGLATSTDTQYF. The variable domain in full, with the rest retrieved from reference TRBV7-2 and TRBJ2-3, is GAGVSQSPSNKVTEKGKDVELRCDPISGHTALYWYRQSLGQGLEFLIYFQGNSAPDKSGLPSDRFSAERTGGSVSTLTIQRTQQEDSAVYLCASSLGLATSTDTQYFGPGTRLTVL.